The source of this TCR beta chain is a study of T cell repertoires in cytomegalovirus infection. Background on the study: Public TCR beta signatures indicated both CMV infection and matching HLA type.

The study's findings and limits: Across the ex vivo response, the dominant clonotypes were HLA-C-restricted CMV-specific TCR beta clonotypes.

Regarding this clonotype: What it binds is unknown.

TCRdb itself ran the reads through MiXCR, one entry per CDR3 protein. The sample shows 150,000 to 200,000 distinct CDR3 sequences, roughly 17% of them seen only once. This CDR3 is 13 amino acids long. CDR1 is SEHNR and CDR2 is FQNEAQ in the germline V gene (reference sequence). The ends lost 7 bases at V and 5 bases at J; junction bases unmatched: 6. The sample comprised CD8+ T cells from PBMCs. The rearrangement links TRBV7-9 to TRBJ2-7, with TRBD2 matching over 9 bases. The receptor comes from a human donor in good health (CMV status not recorded). Some clones in this sample may be carry-over from other donors' samples. This CDR3 is CASTPGGGDEQYF. The DNA for the CDR3 is TGTGCCAGCACCCCCGGCGGGGGGGACGAGCAGTACTTC. The variable domain in full, completed from reference TRBV7-9 and TRBJ2-7, reads DTGVSQNPRHKITKRGQNVTFRCDPISEHNRLYWYRQTLGQGPEFLTYFQNEAQLEKSRLLSDRFSAERPKGSFSTLEIQRTEQGDSAMYLCASTPGGGDEQYFGPGTRLTVT.